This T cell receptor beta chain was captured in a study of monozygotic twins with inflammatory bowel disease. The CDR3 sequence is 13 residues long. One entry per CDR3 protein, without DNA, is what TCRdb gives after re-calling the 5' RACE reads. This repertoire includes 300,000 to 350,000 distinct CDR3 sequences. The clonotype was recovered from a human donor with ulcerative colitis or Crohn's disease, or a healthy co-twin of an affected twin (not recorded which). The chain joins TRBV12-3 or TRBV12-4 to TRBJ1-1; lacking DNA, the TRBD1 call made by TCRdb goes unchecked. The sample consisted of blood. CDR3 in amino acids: CASSSTGGTEAFF.